This TCR beta chain was retrieved from a study of blood T cell repertoires in COVID-19. Study in general: Acute and convalescent COVID-19 samples came from the United States, Italy and Spain. PBMCs, B-cell-depleted T cells, or T cells provided the cDNA or gDNA that made up the material.

In the original workflow: It was from reference gene primer amplification that nucleated cell counts were estimated. Assay: immunoSEQ multiplex PCR; the TCRdb copy retains only in-frame clones and omits some. V and J calls and clone size follow that table, whereas D and trimming were derived from the DNA. The sample contains approximately 96,000 clones, over 70% of which appear only once. Trimming took off 5 bases at V and 5 bases at J, with 4 bases between the two ends. The germline CDR1 and CDR2 sequences are MDHEN and SYDVKM. The CDR3 loop spans 11 amino acids. Sequenced: peripheral blood. The TCR comes from an elderly woman with acute or convalescent COVID-19. The V call is TRBV28, the J call TRBJ2-1; D is undetermined. CDR3 DNA sequence: TGTGCCAGCAGTCGGGACAATGAGCAGTTCTTC. Its translation: CASSRDNEQFF. Full variable domain (remainder filled in from reference TRBV28 and TRBJ2-1): DVKVTQSSRYLVKRTGEKVFLECVQDMDHENMFWYRQDPGLGLRLIYFSYDVKMKEKGDIPEGYSVSREKKERFSLILESASTNQTSMYLCASSRDNEQFFGPGTRLTVL.